The present TCR beta chain was sequenced within a study of blood T cell repertoires in COVID-19. Sequencing used immunoSEQ multiplex PCR; TCRdb keeps in-frame clones, though not all of them. The repertoire includes some 320,000 clones, approximately 85% of them detected once, and about 7% sits in the top ten. The CDR3 is made up of 15 amino acids. Germline-derived CDR1 and CDR2 are LNHDA and SQIVND (reference sequence). The trim removed 4 bases at V and 0 bases at J, leaving 3 bases unmatched. The V call is TRBV19, the J call TRBJ2-7, with 10 bases aligning to TRBD1. The sequence came from a human donor in a cohort sampled during active COVID-19. Sequencing was performed on peripheral blood. The CDR3: CASSSRQGASYEQYF. The CDR3 bases are TGTGCCAGTAGTAGCCGACAGGGGGCCTCCTACGAGCAGTACTTC.